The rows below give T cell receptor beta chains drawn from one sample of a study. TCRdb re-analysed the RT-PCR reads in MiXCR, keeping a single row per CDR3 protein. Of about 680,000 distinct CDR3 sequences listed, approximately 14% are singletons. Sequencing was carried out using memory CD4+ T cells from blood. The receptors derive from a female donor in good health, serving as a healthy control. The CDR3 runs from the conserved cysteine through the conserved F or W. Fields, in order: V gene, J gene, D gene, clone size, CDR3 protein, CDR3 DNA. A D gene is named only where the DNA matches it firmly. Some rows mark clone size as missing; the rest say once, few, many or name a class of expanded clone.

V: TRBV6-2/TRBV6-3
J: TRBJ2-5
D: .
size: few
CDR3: CASNPGDGWETQYF
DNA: TGTGCCAGCAATCCGGGGGATGGATGGGAGACCCAGTACTTC

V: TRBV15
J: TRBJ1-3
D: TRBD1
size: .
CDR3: CATSRGGGDRLSGNTIYF
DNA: TGTGCCACCAGCAGAGGAGGGGGGGACAGGCTCTCTGGAAACACCATATATTTT

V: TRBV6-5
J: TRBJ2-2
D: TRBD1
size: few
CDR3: CASSRTGGGPGELFF
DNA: TGTGCCAGCAGTCGGACAGGGGGCGGTCCCGGGGAGCTGTTTTTT

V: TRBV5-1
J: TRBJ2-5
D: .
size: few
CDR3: CASSSPARGQETQYF
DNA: TGCGCCAGCAGCTCCCCGGCCAGGGGCCAAGAGACCCAGTACTTC

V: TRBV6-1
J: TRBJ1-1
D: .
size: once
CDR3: CASKSRDSEAFF
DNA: TGTGCCAGCAAAAGCCGGGACTCCGAAGCTTTCTTT

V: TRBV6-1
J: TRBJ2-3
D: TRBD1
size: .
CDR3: CASSGSGTGRSDTQYF
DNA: TGTGCCAGCAGTGGCTCCGGGACAGGAAGGTCAGATACGCAGTATTTT

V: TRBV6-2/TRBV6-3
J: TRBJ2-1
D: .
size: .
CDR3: CASSAFGRGEVNEQFF
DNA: TGTGCCAGCAGTGCTTTCGGGCGGGGAGAGGTTAATGAGCAGTTCTTC

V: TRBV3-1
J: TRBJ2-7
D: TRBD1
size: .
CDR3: CASSRNTGGPEQYF
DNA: TGTGCCAGCAGCCGAAATACAGGGGGCCCCGAGCAGTACTTC

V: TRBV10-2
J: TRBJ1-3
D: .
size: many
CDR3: CASRSPESSGNTIYF
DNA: TGCGCCAGCAGGAGCCCTGAGAGCTCTGGAAACACCATATATTTT

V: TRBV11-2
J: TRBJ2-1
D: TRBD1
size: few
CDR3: CASSLRDRGPYNEQFF
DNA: TGTGCCAGCAGCCTAAGGGACAGGGGACCTTACAATGAGCAGTTCTTC

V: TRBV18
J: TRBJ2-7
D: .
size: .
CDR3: CASSLGTPTEYEQYF
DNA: TGTGCCAGCTCACTCGGGACCCCCACCGAATACGAGCAGTACTTC

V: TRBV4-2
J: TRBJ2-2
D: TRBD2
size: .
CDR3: CASSQGWDYSPGELFF
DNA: TGTGCCAGCAGCCAAGGCTGGGACTATTCGCCCGGGGAGCTGTTTTTT

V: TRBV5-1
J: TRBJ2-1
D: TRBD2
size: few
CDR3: CASRQLAGAEEQFF
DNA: TGCGCCAGCAGACAACTAGCGGGAGCGGAAGAGCAGTTCTTC

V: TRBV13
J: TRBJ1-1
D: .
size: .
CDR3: CASSSYSGTTAFF
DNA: TGTGCCAGCAGCTCCTACTCCGGGACCACAGCTTTCTTT

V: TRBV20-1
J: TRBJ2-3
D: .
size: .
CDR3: CSASFRKTDTQYF
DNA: TGCAGTGCTAGTTTCCGTAAGACAGATACGCAGTATTTT

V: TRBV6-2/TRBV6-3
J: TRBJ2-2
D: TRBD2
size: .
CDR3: CASSGLAGGPGTGELFF
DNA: TGTGCCAGCAGCGGACTAGCGGGAGGGCCTGGCACCGGGGAGCTGTTTTTT